These 30 T cell receptor beta chains share one sample of origin, sequenced in a study of early T cells in non-severe SARS-CoV-2 infection. In TCRdb, the 5' RACE reads were re-called with MiXCR into one record per CDR3 protein. The table lists 60,000 to 75,000 distinct CDR3 sequences, about 10% of them singletons. The sample consisted of whole blood, taken at baseline. These receptors all stem from an adult who was a healthcare worker with PCR-confirmed SARS-CoV-2 infection or an uninfected control (not recorded which).

This clonotype has a handful of counts. This chain connects TRBV19 to TRBJ2-3; D perhaps matches TRBD2 (6 bases). Trimming removed 5 bases from V and 4 bases from J, with 13 bases in between. CDR3 length: 14 residues. Looked up from germline, CDR1 is LNHDA and CDR2 is SQIVND (reference sequence). CDR3 DNA: TGTGCCAGTAGTTTCCTAGGAGGGGCAGATACGCAGTATTTT. As protein: CASSFLGGADTQYF.

This clonotype appeared a few times. V usage is TRBV9 and J usage is TRBJ1-4; a possible D gene is TRBD1 (6 bases). V gave up 0 bases and J gave up 7 bases, with 7 bases separating them. The CDR3 runs 13 residues. From germline, CDR1 is SGDLS and CDR2 YYNGEE. CDR3: CASSVVGGEKLFF. CDR3 coding DNA: TGTGCCAGCAGCGTAGTAGGGGGTGAAAAACTGTTTTTT.

This clonotype was picked up many times. V gene TRBV5-1 combines with J gene TRBJ2-6; D is perhaps TRBD1 (6 bases). V was shortened by 4 bases and J by 12 bases, with 17 bases between the two germline ends. Germline V lookup: CDR1 SGHRS, CDR2 YFSETQ. This CDR3 is 14 amino acids long. The CDR3 DNA follows: TGCGCCAGCAGCATACAAGGACAGCTCGGCGTCCTGACTTTC. This encodes CASSIQGQLGVLTF.

This chain connects TRBV7-8 to TRBJ1-2; D remains unclear. Germline CDR1 and CDR2: SGHVS and FQNEAQ. V shed 5 bases and J shed 4 bases, with 14 bases lying between them. CDR3 length: 14 amino acids. Written as DNA, the CDR3 is TGTGCCAGCAGCCCGGGTCCAGTGATCTATGGCTACACCTTC. Translated: CASSPGPVIYGYTF.

Only a few counts were recorded for this clonotype. This chain connects TRBV7-9 to TRBJ2-3; D is perhaps TRBD2 (5 bases). V lost 5 bases to trimming and J lost 4 bases, with 13 bases between them. CDR1 and CDR2 from the germline V gene are SEHNR and FQNEAQ (reference sequence). The CDR3 is 14 residues long. This chain's CDR3 is CASSPDKEADTQYF. Here the CDR3 DNA reads TGTGCCAGCAGCCCCGACAAGGAGGCAGATACGCAGTATTTT. Filled out from reference TRBV7-9 and TRBJ2-3, the complete variable domain reads DTGVSQNPRHKITKRGQNVTFRCDPISEHNRLYWYRQTLGQGPEFLTYFQNEAQLEKSRLLSDRFSAERPKGSFSTLEIQRTEQGDSAMYLCASSPDKEADTQYFGPGTRLTVL.

The V and J genes are TRBV11-1 and TRBJ2-7; the D is unclear. The V end lost 8 bases, the J end lost 6 bases, and 11 bases lay between the germline ends. Germline CDR1 SGHAT, CDR2 FQDESV (reference sequence). CDR3 length equals 11 residues. The CDR3 nucleotides are TGTGCCAGCGGAGCAGGTTTCGAGCAGTACTTC. Protein product: CASGAGFEQYF.

This clonotype was seen only a few times. The genes are TRBV5-6 and TRBJ1-6, with D perhaps TRBD1 (6 bases). V lost 5 bases to trimming and J lost 7 bases, with 16 bases between them. The length of the CDR3 is 15 residues. The germline V gene has CDR1 SGHDT and CDR2 YYEEEE. Here the CDR3 reads CASRPRTVDNSPLHF. DNA of the CDR3: TGTGCCAGCAGACCCAGGACAGTCGACAATTCACCCCTCCACTTT.

This clonotype has just a few counts. The chain combines TRBV11-2 with TRBJ2-6, with 7 bases aligning to TRBD1. Germline assignment: CDR1 SGHAT and CDR2 FQNNGV. CDR3 length: 13 residues. V gave up 6 bases and J gave up 8 bases; unmatched junction bases: 4. The CDR3: CASRQGDPNVLTF. The CDR3 region has the DNA TGTGCCAGCAGGCAGGGGGACCCCAACGTCCTGACTTTC. Drawing the rest from reference TRBV11-2 and TRBJ2-6, the complete variable domain is EAGVAQSPRYKIIEKRQSVAFWCNPISGHATLYWYQQILGQGPKLLIQFQNNGVVDDSQLPKDRFSAERLKGVDSTLKIQPAKLEDSAVYLCASRQGDPNVLTFGAGSRLTVL.

The chain recombines TRBV20-1 with TRBJ2-3; the D gene is possibly TRBD1 (5 bases). Germline V gene lookup returns CDR1 DFQATT and CDR2 SNEGSKA (reference sequence). CDR3 length: 14 amino acids. V dropped 0 bases and J dropped 1 base, with 8 bases sitting between them. Here the CDR3 DNA reads TGCAGTGCTAGAGACAGGGCGGGCACAGATACGCAGTATTTT. This sequence encodes CSARDRAGTDTQYF.

This clonotype showed up many times. V and J are TRBV7-8 and TRBJ2-1; 8 bases agree with TRBD1. The junction had 9 bases not matched to a gene; V was cut back by 5 bases and J by 6 bases. CDR3 size: 15 residues. The germline gives CDR1 SGHVS, CDR2 FQNEAQ. The CDR3 sequence is CASSARQGPSNEQFF. The CDR3 DNA follows: TGTGCCAGCAGCGCCCGACAGGGGCCCTCCAATGAGCAGTTCTTC.

This clonotype was seen repeatedly, ten times or more. This sequence joins TRBV7-9 and TRBJ2-1; 11 bases match TRBD2. This CDR3 spans 17 amino acids. V was clipped by 5 bases and J by 8 bases; unmatched bases: 14. The V gene's germline CDR1 is SEHNR and CDR2 FQNEAQ (reference sequence). The CDR3 loop reads CASSPSPLTSGVDEQFF. The CDR3 DNA reads as TGTGCCAGCAGCCCATCACCGCTGACTAGCGGGGTCGATGAGCAGTTCTTC.

There are many counts of this clonotype. The rearrangement joins TRBV7-8 to TRBJ2-7, with D perhaps matching TRBD1 (6 bases). Looked up from germline, CDR1 is SGHVS and CDR2 is FQNEAQ. The CDR3 has 14 amino acids. Trimming removed 3 bases at V and 0 bases at J, with 9 bases between. CDR3 DNA: TGTGCCAGCAGCTTGGGGGCAAGCTCCTACGAGCAGTACTTC. As protein: CASSLGASSYEQYF.

This clonotype was seen a handful of times. The rearrangement links TRBV14 to TRBJ2-1, with 7 positions matching TRBD1. This CDR3 is built from 13 residues. Germline V gene lookup returns CDR1 SGHDN and CDR2 FVKESK. With 1 base clipped from V and 9 bases from J, the junction kept 3 bases outside the gene matches. The CDR3 is CASSQGQGSEQFF. The CDR3 nucleotides read TGTGCCAGCAGCCAAGGACAGGGAAGTGAGCAGTTCTTC.

J is TRBJ2-7 and V is TRBV6-1; 7 nucleotides match TRBD1. V shed 0 bases and J 2 bases; nucleotides not matched to a gene: 4. The CDR3 length is 15 residues. The germline V gene encodes CDR1 MNHNS and CDR2 SASEGT. The CDR3 DNA follows: TGTGCCAGCAGTGAAGCGCAAGGGGGCCCCTACGAGCAGTACTTC. Its protein is CASSEAQGGPYEQYF.

This chain links TRBV6-5 with TRBJ2-7; D perhaps matches TRBD1 (5 bases). The germline V gene encodes CDR1 MNHEY and CDR2 SVGAGI. This CDR3 is built from 13 residues. Trimming stripped 6 bases from V and 2 bases from J, with 11 bases between. The CDR3 here is CASRRTSTYEQYF. As DNA, the CDR3 is TGTGCCAGCAGGAGGACATCCACCTACGAGCAGTACTTC.

This clonotype appeared a few times. V is TRBV12-3 or TRBV12-4 and J is TRBJ1-6; D not certain. The CDR3 spans 14 residues. Trimming took off 3 bases at V and 7 bases at J, with 10 bases between the two ends. Here the CDR3 reads CASSLSAMNSPLHF. CDR3 nucleotides: TGTGCCAGCAGTTTGTCGGCAATGAATTCACCCCTCCACTTT.

The CDR3: CASSPHRGTSIQYF. The DNA for the CDR3 is TGTGCCAGCAGTCCTCACCGCGGGACTAGCATCCAGTACTTC. This chain links TRBV12-3 or TRBV12-4 with TRBJ2-7; 9 bases match TRBD2. The CDR3 has 14 amino acids. V was pared by 5 bases and J by 10 bases, with 12 bases of the junction left unmatched.

A few counts support this clonotype. This rearrangement joins TRBV6-5 to TRBJ2-2; D gene ambiguous. The CDR3 loop spans 12 amino acids. V was cut by 2 bases and J by 6 bases, with 4 bases left in between. Germline V gene data show CDR1 as MNHEY and CDR2 as SVGAGI. CDR3 bases: TGTGCCAGCAGTTACGGGGCCGGGGAGCTGTTTTTT. Translating it yields CASSYGAGELFF.

This clonotype was counted between two and nine times. The V and J genes are TRBV3-1 and TRBJ1-5; D not resolved. The germline V and J ends were trimmed by 0 bases and 4 bases, with 7 bases remaining between them. This CDR3 region has 14 residues. In germline, CDR1 is LGHDT, CDR2 YNNKEL (reference sequence). This chain's CDR3 is CASSQERGNQPQHF. The CDR3, as DNA: TGTGCCAGCAGCCAAGAGCGGGGTAATCAGCCCCAGCATTTT.

The sample holds a few counts of this clonotype. V gene TRBV29-1 combines with J gene TRBJ2-1; D gene uncertain. Germline V gives CDR1 SQVTM, CDR2 ANQGSEA. The CDR3 is 13 residues long. Trimming removed 7 bases at V and 8 bases at J, with 18 bases between. DNA for the CDR3: TGCAGCGCTCTACGGTTGTCTCACCATGAGCAGTTCTTC. Residues: CSALRLSHHEQFF.

This clonotype occurred a few times. The CDR3 bases are TGTGCCAGCAGCTCTAACTTACAAGGAAGGGGGACTAGCGGGAGGACAGATACGCAGTATTTT. Its translation: CASSSNLQGRGTSGRTDTQYF. This chain connects TRBV7-2 to TRBJ2-3, with 15 positions matching TRBD2. The CDR3 sequence is 21 residues long. CDR1 and CDR2 from the germline V gene are SGHTA and FQGNSA. V gave up 4 bases and J gave up 3 bases; unmatched junction bases: 17.

The chain recombines TRBV10-3 with TRBJ2-1, with TRBD1 as a possible D gene (5 bases). V lost 6 bases and J 4 bases, leaving 10 bases between the germline ends. Germline loops: CDR1 ENHRY, CDR2 SYGVKD. The CDR3 is 13 amino acids. In DNA, the CDR3 is TGTGCCATCAGGGCCCAGGGATACAATGAGCAGTTCTTC. This gives the protein CAIRAQGYNEQFF.

The DNA for the CDR3 is TGTGCCAGCAGTCGGGAATCAGGGGGCTGGGAGCAGTTCTTC. Protein sequence: CASSRESGGWEQFF. The chain employs TRBV12-3 or TRBV12-4 and TRBJ2-1, with 8 nucleotides matching TRBD1. CDR3 length: 14 amino acids. V lost 5 bases, J lost 10 bases, and 10 bases stayed unmatched.

The V gene is TRBV9, the J gene TRBJ1-2; no definite D call. This CDR3 is 15 amino acids long. Germline lookup yields CDR1 SGDLS and CDR2 YYNGEE. V lost 3 bases and J 0 bases, leaving 12 bases between the germline ends. This CDR3 reads CASSGDPTPNYGYTF. In DNA, the CDR3 is TGTGCCAGCAGCGGAGACCCTACACCTAACTATGGCTACACCTTC.

There are many counts of this clonotype. For the CDR3, the DNA is TGTGCCAGCTCACCGCCCACACGGTCCTACGAGCAGTACTTC. Its translation: CASSPPTRSYEQYF. This rearrangement joins TRBV18 to TRBJ2-7; D call uncertain. Per the germline V gene, CDR1 is KGHSH and CDR2 is LQKENI. The germline V and J ends were trimmed by 3 bases and 1 base, with 10 bases remaining between them. The CDR3 length is 14 residues.

The chain employs TRBV28 and TRBJ1-2; D is undetermined. This CDR3 comprises 13 residues. Germline V lookup: CDR1 MDHEN, CDR2 SYDVKM. Trimming removed 6 bases at V and 4 bases at J, with 12 bases between. CDR3 sequence reads: CASSSLWSYGYTF. The CDR3 DNA follows: TGTGCCAGCAGCAGCCTTTGGAGCTATGGCTACACCTTC.

This clonotype showed up just a few times. The V gene is TRBV20-1, the J gene TRBJ2-7; the D gene is possibly TRBD1 (6 bases). Germline V gene sequence: CDR1 DFQATT, CDR2 SNEGSKA (reference sequence). CDR3 size: 12 residues. V was shortened by 5 bases and J by 4 bases, with 12 bases between the two germline ends. The CDR3 DNA is TGCAGTGCTCGGGACACTTTGTACGAGCAGTACTTC. Translation: CSARDTLYEQYF.

This clonotype was detected only a few times. The rearrangement links TRBV11-2 to TRBJ2-5; D unclear. V was pared by 5 bases and J by 7 bases, with 8 bases between. The CDR3 is 11 amino acids. Germline CDR1 and CDR2: SGHAT and FQNNGV. CDR3 sequence (DNA): TGTGCCAGCAGCCCCTCCAGGACCCAGTACTTC. Its protein is CASSPSRTQYF.

This clonotype came up many times. The V gene is TRBV6-1, the J gene TRBJ1-1; D not certain. The germline V and J ends were trimmed by 6 bases and 3 bases, with 11 bases remaining between them. The CDR3 loop spans 13 amino acids. Germline loops: CDR1 MNHNS, CDR2 SASEGT. The DNA of the CDR3 is TGTGCCAGCAGGGAGACTAGCGACACTGAAGCTTTCTTT. Translating it yields CASRETSDTEAFF.

This clonotype was observed a handful of times. The chain has TRBV4-1 and TRBJ2-6, with D hard to call. CDR1 and CDR2 from the germline V gene are MGHRA and YSYEKL. Trimming shortened V by 4 bases and J by 4 bases, and 14 bases separated the two germline ends. This CDR3 region has 16 residues. The CDR3 protein is CASSPIPETGANVLTF. As DNA, the CDR3 is TGCGCCAGCAGCCCAATTCCTGAAACGGGGGCCAACGTCCTGACTTTC.